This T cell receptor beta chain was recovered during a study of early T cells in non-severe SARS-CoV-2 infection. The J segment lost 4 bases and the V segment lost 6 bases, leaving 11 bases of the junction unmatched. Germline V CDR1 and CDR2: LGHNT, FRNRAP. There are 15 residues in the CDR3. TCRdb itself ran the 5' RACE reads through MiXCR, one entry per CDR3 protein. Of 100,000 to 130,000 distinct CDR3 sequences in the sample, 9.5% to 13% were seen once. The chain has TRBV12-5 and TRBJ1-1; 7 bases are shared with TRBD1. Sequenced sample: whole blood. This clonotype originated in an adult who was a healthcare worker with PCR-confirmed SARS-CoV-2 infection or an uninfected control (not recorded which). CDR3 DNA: TGTGCTAGTGGCCCCAACAGGGGCGATGGCACTGAAGCTTTCTTT. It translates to CASGPNRGDGTEAFF. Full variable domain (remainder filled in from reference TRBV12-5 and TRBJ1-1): DARVTQTPRHKVTEMGQEVTMRCQPILGHNTVFWYRQTMMQGLELLAYFRNRAPLDDSGMPKDRFSAEMPDATLATLKIQPSEPRDSAVYFCASGPNRGDGTEAFFGQGTRLTVV.